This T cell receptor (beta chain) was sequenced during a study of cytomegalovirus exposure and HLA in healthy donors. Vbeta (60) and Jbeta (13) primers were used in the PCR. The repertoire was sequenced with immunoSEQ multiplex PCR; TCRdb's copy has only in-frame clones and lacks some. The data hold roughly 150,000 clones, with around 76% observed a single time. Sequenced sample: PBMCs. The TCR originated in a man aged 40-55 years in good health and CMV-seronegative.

This CDR3 is CASSQGTNTEAFF. CDR3 nucleotide sequence: TGTGCCAGTAGCCAGGGGACGAACACTGAAGCTTTCTTT. The chain combines TRBV19 with TRBJ1-1; D perhaps matches TRBD1 (6 bases). CDR3 length: 13 residues. CDR1 is LNHDA and CDR2 is SQIVND in the germline V gene (reference sequence). Trimming took off 6 bases at V and 1 base at J, with 9 bases between the two ends.